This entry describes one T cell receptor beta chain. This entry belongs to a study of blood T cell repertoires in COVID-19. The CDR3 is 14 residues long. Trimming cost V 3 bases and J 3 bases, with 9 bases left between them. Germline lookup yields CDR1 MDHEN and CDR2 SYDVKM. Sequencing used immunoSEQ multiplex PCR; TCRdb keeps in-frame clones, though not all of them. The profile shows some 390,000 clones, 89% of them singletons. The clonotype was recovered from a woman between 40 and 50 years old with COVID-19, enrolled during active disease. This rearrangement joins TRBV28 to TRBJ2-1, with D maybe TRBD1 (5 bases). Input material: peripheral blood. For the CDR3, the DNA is TGTGCCAGCAGTTTGTTGGACAACTACAATGAGCAGTTCTTC. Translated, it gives CASSLLDNYNEQFF.